This record concerns one TCR beta chain sequence. The antigen is not known. The CDR3 runs 16 residues. V dropped 2 bases and J dropped 1 base, with 16 bases sitting between them. The entry originates in a study of cytomegalovirus exposure and HLA in healthy donors. Study results and caveats: Presence/absence analyses assumed roughly uniform sequencing depth across donors, which may not hold. It emerged from a later analysis that several of the most significant clusters appeared to be linked to common viral pathogens.

Donors consisted of healthy bone marrow donors. Donors were ostensibly healthy at sampling, although undocumented immune exposures were probable. This PCR relied on a set of 60 Vbeta primers and 13 Jbeta primers. Here immunoSEQ multiplex PCR was the method, and the copy in TCRdb shows in-frame clones only, minus some. This table holds roughly 180,000 clones, 70% to 80% found once. This chain links TRBV5-3 with TRBJ2-7; D perhaps matches TRBD2 (5 bases). TRBV5-3 is placed among ORFs of uncertain function. The source is a man aged 25 to 40 in good health and CMV-seronegative. Source material: PBMCs. CDR3 sequence: CARSFLLAGLSYEQYF. The CDR3 bases are TGTGCCAGAAGCTTTCTCCTCGCAGGACTTTCCTACGAGCAGTACTTC.